This T cell receptor (beta chain) was recovered during a study of sequential checkpoint blockade in melanoma. TCRdb's copy holds only in-frame clones and misses some; the assay was immunoSEQ multiplex PCR. The sample lists some 7,500 clones, 20% to 30% occurring once. The junction had 11 bases not matched to a gene; V was cut back by 10 bases and J by 2 bases. This CDR3 has 14 residues. CDR1 is MNHGY, CDR2 SAAAGT, per germline. By sample fraction, this clone is large. Treatment given: randomized to nivolumab then ipilimumab (arm A) or the reverse (arm B). The sequencing here drew on tumor tissue (inferred from file names), taken from a patient given nivolumab and ipilimumab in sequence. The gene calls are TRBV6-8 and TRBJ2-7; 7 positions match TRBD2. The clonotype comes from a human donor with melanoma. The CDR3 is CATSLWAGAYEQYF. The CDR3 DNA reads as TGTGCCACCTCCTTATGGGCGGGAGCCTACGAGCAGTACTTC.